The 24 T cell receptor beta chains in this list originate from one sample, sequenced in a study of Graves' ophthalmopathy and Graves' hyperthyroidism. From RNA, the CDR3 regions of TCR beta chains were amplified and sequenced. First-round RT-PCR employed HTBI primers, with a second-round multiplex PCR after it. From the multiplex PCR reads, TCRdb called clonotypes with MiXCR, one entry per CDR3 protein. The sample consists of about 410,000 distinct CDR3 sequences, approximately 16% of them appearing once. Sample: peripheral blood. These receptors were collected from a woman younger than 35 with Graves' ophthalmopathy.

This clonotype was observed many times. V and J are TRBV6-5 and TRBJ2-5; D might be TRBD2 (5 bases). V lost 0 bases and J 1 base, leaving 9 bases between the germline ends. CDR3 size: 15 residues. Germline lookup yields CDR1 MNHEY and CDR2 SVGAGI. CDR3 loop: CASSYSAVGQETQYF. In DNA form, the CDR3 reads TGTGCCAGCAGTTACTCAGCGGTGGGCCAAGAGACCCAGTACTTC.

This clonotype was seen at least ten times. The rearrangement uses TRBV6-2 or TRBV6-3 and TRBJ2-7; 8 nucleotides line up with TRBD1. The CDR3 sequence is 14 residues long. The ends lost 5 bases at V and 6 bases at J; junction bases unmatched: 9. CDR1 is MNHEY and CDR2 is SVGEGT in the germline V gene. CDR3 sequence (DNA): TGTGCCAGCAGTCCAAACAGGGGGTGGCGCGAGCAGTACTTC. This codes for CASSPNRGWREQYF.

This clonotype was seen ten or more times. The chain joins TRBV12-3 or TRBV12-4 to TRBJ1-5; D ambiguous. V was clipped by 3 bases and J by 7 bases, with 10 bases between them. The CDR3 covers 13 residues. DNA for the CDR3: TGTGCCAGCAGTTTGGGGTTAAACCAGCCCCAGCATTTT. Protein: CASSLGLNQPQHF.

This clonotype was counted many times. The V and J genes are TRBV4-2 and TRBJ1-3; 7 bases line up with TRBD1. Per germline, CDR1 LGHNA and CDR2 YNFKEQ. The CDR3 is made up of 14 amino acids. V was pared by 1 base and J by 8 bases, with 5 bases of the junction left unmatched. The CDR3 is CASSQAGTEDTIYF. The CDR3 DNA follows: TGTGCCAGCAGCCAAGCCGGGACAGAAGACACCATATATTTT.

This clonotype was recorded a few times. This sequence may be a read error, since a much larger clone differs from it by one base. The rearrangement links TRBV11-2 to TRBJ2-2; the D gene is possibly TRBD2 (5 bases). Between the trimmed V and J ends, which lost 1 base and 2 bases, there was a span of 11 bases. This CDR3 is 16 amino acids long. Germline V gene data show CDR1 as SGHAT and CDR2 as FQNNGV. CDR3 amino acids: CASSLGRLSNTGELFF. The CDR3 DNA follows: TGTGCCAGCAGCTTAGGGAGGTTATCAAACACCGGGGAGCTGTTTTTT.

Ten or more counts support this clonotype. V gene TRBV28 combines with J gene TRBJ1-1, with a weak D call TRBD1 (5 bases). The CDR3 consists of 15 residues. V dropped 5 bases and J dropped 7 bases, with 20 bases sitting between them. CDR1 and CDR2 (germline): MDHEN, SYDVKM. The chain's CDR3 is CASSPGGLAGSEAFF. The CDR3 bases are TGTGCCAGCAGTCCTGGGGGACTGGCGGGGAGTGAAGCTTTCTTT.

The chain combines TRBV7-9 with TRBJ2-7; D possibly corresponds to TRBD1 (5 bases). V lost 4 bases and J lost 3, with 13 bases in between. Germline CDR1 is SEHNR and CDR2 is FQNEAQ (reference sequence). The CDR3 has 14 residues. The CDR3 nucleotides read TGTGCCAGCAGCTCAAGCCGACAGAACTACGAGCAGTACTTC. The encoded protein is CASSSSRQNYEQYF.

This clonotype occurred many times. The rearrangement joins TRBV29-1 to TRBJ1-2; 7 nucleotides agree with TRBD1. V lost 4 bases, J lost 4 bases, and 6 bases stayed unmatched. CDR3 length: 13 amino acids. The germline V gene has CDR1 SQVTM and CDR2 ANQGSEA. DNA of the CDR3: TGCAGCGTTGGGTACAGGGGACTCTATGGCTACACCTTC. As protein: CSVGYRGLYGYTF.

This clonotype was recorded at least ten times. The V and J genes are TRBV2 and TRBJ1-6; 7 bases map to TRBD1. Germline CDR1 is SNHLY and CDR2 is FYNNEI. The CDR3 extends over 14 amino acids. The trim removed 4 bases at V and 10 bases at J, leaving 7 bases unmatched. The CDR3 bases are TGTGCCAGCAGTGTAGACAGGGTTAACTCACCCCTCCACTTT. Residues: CASSVDRVNSPLHF.

The chain employs TRBV28 and TRBJ1-2; no clear D gene. The CDR3 runs to 13 residues. CDR1 is MDHEN and CDR2 is SYDVKM in the germline V gene. Trimming removed 6 bases at V and 2 bases at J, with 10 bases between. Here the CDR3 DNA reads TGTGCCAGCAGCCTCACCTACAACTATGGCTACACCTTC. It codes for CASSLTYNYGYTF.

This clonotype has a count of ten or more. V usage is TRBV15 and J usage is TRBJ1-1; 8 bases agree with TRBD1. The CDR3 is 14 amino acids. Germline CDR1 reads LNHNV; CDR2 reads YYDKDF (reference sequence). The trim removed 5 bases at V and 8 bases at J, leaving 10 bases unmatched. DNA for the CDR3: TGTGCCACCAGCTCCAGACAGGGGAGGATCGAAGCTTTCTTT. The encoded protein is CATSSRQGRIEAFF.

There are many counts of this clonotype. The chain recombines TRBV29-1 with TRBJ2-7; possibly TRBD1 for D (6 bases). V was trimmed by 6 bases and J by 6 bases, leaving 12 bases between them. From germline, CDR1 is SQVTM and CDR2 ANQGSEA. The CDR3 contains 11 residues. The CDR3 DNA reads TGCAGCGTCTTACAGGGTGCCGAGCAGTACTTC. Residues: CSVLQGAEQYF.

The chain joins TRBV29-1 to TRBJ2-5; TRBD1 matches at 8 bases. The CDR3 consists of 15 residues. V shed 1 base, J shed 0 bases, and the junction held 4 bases outside the gene matches. Germline loops: CDR1 SQVTM, CDR2 ANQGSEA. The CDR3 sequence: CSVEVAGGYQETQYF. The CDR3 DNA sequence: TGCAGCGTTGAAGTTGCAGGGGGCTACCAAGAGACCCAGTACTTC.

This clonotype was observed a single time. The chain couples TRBV6-1 to TRBJ1-1, with TRBD1 matching 7 bases. CDR1 is MNHNS, CDR2 SASEGT, per germline. The J segment lost 2 bases and the V segment lost 8 bases, leaving 8 bases of the junction unmatched. The CDR3 totals 14 residues. The CDR3 sequence is CASWRDSPNTEAFF. The CDR3 region has the DNA TGTGCCAGCTGGCGGGACAGCCCTAACACTGAAGCTTTCTTT.

The chain is built from TRBV24-1 and TRBJ2-2; D may be TRBD2 (6 bases). The V gene's germline CDR1 is KGHDR and CDR2 SFDVKD. This CDR3 has 16 amino acids. Trimming stripped 3 bases from V and 5 bases from J, with 15 bases between. This CDR3 reads CATSDTRDGGTGELFF. The DNA for the CDR3 is TGTGCCACCAGTGATACGAGGGATGGGGGGACCGGGGAGCTGTTTTTT.

This clonotype occurred many times. This chain links TRBV28 with TRBJ2-4, with D perhaps TRBD2 (6 bases). The CDR3 length is 15 residues. The V and J ends lost 6 bases and 5 bases respectively, with 17 bases between them. The germline V gene encodes CDR1 MDHEN and CDR2 SYDVKM. Here the CDR3 reads CASRGGLVFQNIQYF. In nucleotides, the CDR3 is TGTGCCAGCAGGGGGGGTCTAGTGTTCCAAAACATTCAGTACTTC.

This clonotype has at least ten counts. The gene calls are TRBV6-5 and TRBJ1-3; D is unresolved. This CDR3 has 13 amino acids. V was shortened by 0 bases and J by 4 bases, with 4 bases between the two germline ends. CDR1 and CDR2 (germline): MNHEY, SVGAGI. In DNA, the CDR3 is TGTGCCAGCAGTTACTCGAAGGGAAACACCATATATTTT. This encodes CASSYSKGNTIYF.

The rearrangement joins TRBV11-2 to TRBJ2-5; 10 positions match TRBD2. Germline CDR1 SGHAT, CDR2 FQNNGV. J gave up 5 bases and V 2 bases, and 11 bases lay outside the gene matches. The CDR3 extends over 17 amino acids. The CDR3 reads CASSLPTSGKAWETQYF. DNA of the CDR3: TGTGCCAGCAGCTTACCTACTAGCGGGAAGGCGTGGGAGACCCAGTACTTC.

This clonotype was recorded at least ten times. The V gene is TRBV7-8, the J gene TRBJ2-5; 8 bases align to TRBD2. Germline V gene sequence: CDR1 SGHVS, CDR2 FQNEAQ. J gave up 7 bases and V 5 bases, and 12 bases lay outside the gene matches. This CDR3 is built from 15 residues. CDR3 protein: CASSRSGLASATQYF. The CDR3 DNA reads as TGTGCCAGCAGCCGTTCCGGACTAGCCTCGGCGACCCAGTACTTC.

This clonotype appeared many times. The V gene is TRBV27, the J gene TRBJ2-5, with 9 bases aligning to TRBD2. J lost 2 bases, V lost 7 bases, and 8 bases had no gene match. The CDR3 totals 15 residues. The V gene's germline CDR1 is MNHEY and CDR2 SMNVEV (reference sequence). The CDR3 DNA follows: TGTGCCAGCACCCGGAGCGGGGGGCAGCAAGAGACCCAGTACTTC. Amino acid sequence: CASTRSGGQQETQYF.

This clonotype was seen many times. This rearrangement joins TRBV28 to TRBJ1-1; 8 bases match TRBD1. CDR3 size: 15 residues. Germline CDR1 MDHEN, CDR2 SYDVKM. V shed 1 base, J shed 0 bases, and the junction held 1 base outside the gene matches. The CDR3, as DNA: TGTGCCAGCAGTTTATTGACAGGGGTGAACACTGAAGCTTTCTTT. Encoded protein: CASSLLTGVNTEAFF.

In its sample, this clonotype was seen many times. The chain joins TRBV11-2 to TRBJ2-5; no reliable D call. Trimming removed 3 bases at V and 1 base at J, with 9 bases between. The CDR3 totals 14 residues. Germline values: CDR1 SGHAT, CDR2 FQNNGV. CDR3 bases: TGTGCCAGCAGCTTCGCTTACCGCCAAGAGACCCAGTACTTC. Translating it yields CASSFAYRQETQYF.

Ten or more counts support this clonotype. At one end, the junction sequence differs from germline, possibly due to a read error. The chain couples TRBV7-2 to TRBJ2-4, with TRBD2 matching over 10 bases. CDR3 length equals 16 residues. Germline values: CDR1 SGHTA, CDR2 FQGNSA. The chain's CDR3 is CASRLDPSGRGLIQYF. The CDR3 DNA follows: TGTGCCAGCAGATTAGACCCTAGCGGGAGAGGGCTCATTCAGTACTTC.

This clonotype was seen at least ten times. The gene calls are TRBV12-3 or TRBV12-4 and TRBJ2-1; 12 positions match TRBD2. The CDR3 spans 14 residues. Unmatched junction bases numbered 1, after V lost 6 bases and J lost 4 bases. CDR3 in amino acids: CASRGLAGYNEQFF. The CDR3 DNA follows: TGTGCCAGCAGAGGACTAGCGGGATACAATGAGCAGTTCTTC.